This T cell receptor beta chain was sequenced during a study of OX40 agonist ivuxolimab in advanced cancers. With respect to this clone: What it recognizes is unknown.

CDR1 and CDR2 (germline): SGHDN, FVKESK. The CDR3 length is 18 residues. Germline trimming cut 1 base from V and 1 base from J; bases unmatched to any gene: 7. General observations from the study: It was also the case that some nonresponders had low normalized T-cell clonal expansion. Those patients achieving a partial response at 0.1-3.0 mg/kg showed among the lowest clonal expansion.

Sequenced by immunoSEQ multiplex PCR; TCRdb stores in-frame clones only, minus some. The sample has tens of thousands of clones; about nine tenths are singletons. This TCR was sampled from an adult with an advanced solid tumor such as melanoma, head and neck, liver or kidney cancer. The rearrangement uses TRBV14 and TRBJ2-1; TRBD2 matches 10 bases. The source material was CD4+ or CD8+ T cells sorted from blood, sampled in a trial of the OX40 agonist ivuxolimab. CDR3 sequence: CASSQVLAGVRSYNEQFF. CDR3 in DNA: TGTGCCAGCAGCCAAGTCCTAGCGGGAGTAAGATCCTACAATGAGCAGTTCTTC. Together with reference TRBV14 and TRBJ2-1, the CDR3 gives the full variable domain: EAGVTQFPSHSVIEKGQTVTLRCDPISGHDNLYWYRRVMGKEIKFLLHFVKESKQDESGMPNNRFLAERTGGTYSTLKVQPAELEDSGVYFCASSQVLAGVRSYNEQFFGPGTRLTVL.